Listed below are T cell receptor beta chains from one sample, sequenced in a study of regulatory T cells in long-lasting Graves disease. TCRdb called the multiplex PCR reads again in MiXCR, with one record for every CDR3 protein. The sample consists of around 480,000 distinct CDR3 sequences, roughly 15% of them appearing once. These data were also reused for a study on T cells in Graves' hyperthyroidism and ophthalmopathy.

Sample: peripheral blood mononuclear cells (PBMCs), taken at new diagnosis, from a patient treated with antithyroid drugs. Source of these receptors: a woman aged 35-65 years with Graves disease. The CDR3 runs from the conserved cysteine through the conserved F or W. The order of the fields is V gene, clone size, D gene, J gene, CDR3 DNA, CDR3 protein. The D gene is left open where the match is weak. The size field is filled for only some rows; it gives once, few, many or a size class.

TRBV30	many	TRBD1	TRBJ1-1	TGTGCCTTAAGACCGGGACAGCGGTCTGAAGCTTTCTTT	CALRPGQRSEAFF
TRBV11-3	many	TRBD1	TRBJ1-1	TGTGCCAGCAGCTTCGGACAGGGGTACGACACTGAAGCTTTCTTT	CASSFGQGYDTEAFF
TRBV11-3	many	NA	TRBJ1-6	TGTGCCAGCAGCTTAGGTGGCAGGGTGGATTCACCCCTCCACTTT	CASSLGGRVDSPLHF
TRBV19	NA	NA	TRBJ1-2	TGTGCCAGTAGTATCGGACGGATGAACTATGGCTACACCTTC	CASSIGRMNYGYTF
TRBV5-1	few	NA	TRBJ1-4	TGCGCCAGCAGCCCTTTGGAGGGATCCAATGAAAAACTGTTTTTT	CASSPLEGSNEKLFF
TRBV7-9	many	NA	TRBJ2-7	TGTGCCAGCAGCCGGGACAACCCCTCCTACGAGCAGTACTTC	CASSRDNPSYEQYF
TRBV6-1	NA	TRBD1	TRBJ1-2	TGTGCCAGCAGCGCAACCGGGACAGGGGGCTTCCATGGTGGCTACACCTTC	CASSATGTGGFHGGYTF
TRBV2	NA	NA	TRBJ1-2	TGTGCCAGCAACCCCAACCCTCTCACAACCCAGAAGCCTAACTATGGCTACACCTTC	CASNPNPLTTQKPNYGYTF
TRBV12-3/TRBV12-4	many	NA	TRBJ1-6	TGTGCCAGCAGCCCTCCTCGGTATAATTCACCCCTCCACTTT	CASSPPRYNSPLHF
TRBV2	many	TRBD1	TRBJ1-2	TGTGCCAGCGGCCGAGTGATGGACAGGGCGGACTATGGCTACACCTTC	CASGRVMDRADYGYTF
TRBV12-3/TRBV12-4	many	NA	TRBJ1-1	TGTGCCAGTCTTACGGCGGGACGGAGAGATTCTAGGAACACTGAAGCTTTCTTT	CASLTAGRRDSRNTEAFF
TRBV10-3	NA	TRBD1	TRBJ2-7	TGTGCCATCAGATGGGACAGGGGGGCGTACGAGCAGTACTTC	CAIRWDRGAYEQYF
TRBV27	few	NA	TRBJ1-2	TGTGCCAGCAGGGGACGGACCGACTACACCTTC	CASRGRTDYTF
TRBV3-1	many	NA	TRBJ2-1	TGTGCCAGCAGCTTCGATCCCAGCTCCTACAATGAGCAGTTCTTC	CASSFDPSSYNEQFF